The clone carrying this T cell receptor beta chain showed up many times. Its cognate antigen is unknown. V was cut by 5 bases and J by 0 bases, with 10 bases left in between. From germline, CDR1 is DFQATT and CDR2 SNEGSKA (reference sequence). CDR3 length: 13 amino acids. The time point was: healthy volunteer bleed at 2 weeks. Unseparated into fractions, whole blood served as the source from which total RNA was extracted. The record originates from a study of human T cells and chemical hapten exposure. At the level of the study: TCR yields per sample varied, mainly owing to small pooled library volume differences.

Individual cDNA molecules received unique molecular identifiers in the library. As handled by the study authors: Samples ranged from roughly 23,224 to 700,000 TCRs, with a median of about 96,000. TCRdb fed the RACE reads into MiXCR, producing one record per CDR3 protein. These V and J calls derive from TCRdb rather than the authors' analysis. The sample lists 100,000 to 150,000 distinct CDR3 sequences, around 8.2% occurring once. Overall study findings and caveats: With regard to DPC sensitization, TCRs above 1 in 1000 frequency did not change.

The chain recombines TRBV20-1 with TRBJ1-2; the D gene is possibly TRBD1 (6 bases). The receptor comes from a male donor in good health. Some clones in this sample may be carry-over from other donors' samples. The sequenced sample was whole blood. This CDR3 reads CSALGQSNYGYTF. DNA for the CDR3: TGCAGTGCTCTAGGACAGTCTAACTATGGCTACACCTTC.